A single sample is the source of the 23 T cell receptor beta chains below, sequenced in a study of OX40 agonist ivuxolimab in advanced cancers. The assay was immunoSEQ multiplex PCR, and TCRdb's table has in-frame clones only and misses some. Here the sample spans tens of thousands of clones, more than 70% being singletons. The sequencing used CD4+ or CD8+ T cells sorted from blood, collected in a trial of the OX40 agonist ivuxolimab. The source is an adult with an advanced solid tumor such as melanoma, head and neck, liver or kidney cancer.

The chain recombines TRBV6-1 with TRBJ1-4; D not certain. The CDR3 runs 15 residues. Deletions cut 11 bases from V and 1 base from J, with 17 bases between. Germline CDR1 MNHNS, CDR2 SASEGT. CDR3 coding DNA: TGTGCCGCCAACCAGCGGGGAATAACTAATGAAAAACTGTTTTTT. Its translation: CAANQRGITNEKLFF.

In the case of this clone: At one end, the junction sequence differs from germline, possibly due to a read error. CDR3 DNA: TGTGCCAGCAGTCCCTATTCGGGCTACGAGCAGTACTTC. Its protein product is CASSPYSGYEQYF. The chain joins TRBV10-3 to TRBJ2-7; D is ambiguous. The CDR3 runs to 13 residues. CDR1 is ENHRY and CDR2 is SYGVKD in the germline V gene.

This rearrangement joins TRBV7-2 to TRBJ2-7; no clear D gene. Trimming left V 2 bases short and J 0 bases short, with 8 bases between. CDR3 length: 14 amino acids. Germline CDR1 and CDR2: SGHTA and FQGNSA. In nucleotides, the CDR3 is TGTGCCAGCAGCTTACCTGAGAGCTCCTACGAGCAGTACTTC. Protein: CASSLPESSYEQYF.

This sequence joins TRBV5-1 and TRBJ1-1; possibly TRBD1 for D (6 bases). Germline CDR1 and CDR2: SGHRS and YFSETQ. V was trimmed by 7 bases and J by 3 bases, leaving 13 bases between them. The CDR3 consists of 13 residues. CDR3 DNA sequence: TGCGCCAGCCTGGGGAGGGGGGACACTGAAGCTTTCTTT. Translating it yields CASLGRGDTEAFF.

CDR3 nucleotides: TGTGCCAGCGGCGGCGGGGGACAGGGGGTATACGAGCAGTACTTC. Translation: CASGGGGQGVYEQYF. The gene calls are TRBV11-1 and TRBJ2-7; 11 bases are a match to TRBD1. There are 15 residues in the CDR3. V dropped 8 bases and J dropped 4; count of bases not matched to a gene: 10. Germline V CDR1 and CDR2: SGHAT, FQDESV (reference sequence).

The genes are TRBV5-1 and TRBJ1-5; the match to TRBD1 covers 9 bases. From germline, CDR1 is SGHRS and CDR2 YFSETQ. The CDR3 consists of 16 residues. V lost 0 bases and J lost 4; bases outside the gene matches: 5. The CDR3 DNA follows: TGCGCCAGCAGCTTGGATTCGACAGGGGGAAATCAGCCCCAGCATTTT. Its translation: CASSLDSTGGNQPQHF. Drawing the rest from reference TRBV5-1 and TRBJ1-5, the complete variable domain is KAGVTQTPRYLIKTRGQQVTLSCSPISGHRSVSWYQQTPGQGLQFLFEYFSETQRNKGNFPGRFSGRQFSNSRSEMNVSTLELGDSALYLCASSLDSTGGNQPQHFGDGTRLSIL.

The chain links TRBV28 to TRBJ2-7; 10 nucleotides align to TRBD1. Germline lookup yields CDR1 MDHEN and CDR2 SYDVKM. The CDR3 length is 15 residues. After removal of 6 bases from V and 6 bases from J, the junction contained 11 bases not matched to a gene. The DNA for the CDR3 is TGTGCCAGCAGGTCGCGGGGGACAGGGGCCTCCGAGCAGTACTTC. Protein product: CASRSRGTGASEQYF.

This clone came up once. The CDR3 protein is CASRYSGANVLTF. The CDR3 bases are TGTGCCAGTAGGTACTCTGGGGCCAACGTCCTGACTTTC. The rearrangement links TRBV19 to TRBJ2-6; D unclear. The CDR3 is made up of 13 amino acids. Trimming pared 6 bases from V and 0 bases from J, leaving 3 bases between. Germline values: CDR1 LNHDA, CDR2 SQIVND (reference sequence). Combining the CDR3 with reference TRBV19 and TRBJ2-6 gives the whole variable domain DGGITQSPKYLFRKEGQNVTLSCEQNLNHDAMYWYRQDPGQGLRLIYYSQIVNDFQKGDIAEGYSVSREKKESFPLTVTSAQKNPTAFYLCASRYSGANVLTFGAGSRLTVL.

This sequence joins TRBV11-2 and TRBJ1-2; TRBD1 matches at 10 bases. CDR3 length equals 16 residues. V gave up 5 bases and J gave up 5 bases; unmatched junction bases: 11. Germline loops: CDR1 SGHAT, CDR2 FQNNGV. The CDR3 loop reads CASSRQGAASGYGYTF. As DNA, the CDR3 is TGTGCCAGCAGCCGACAGGGGGCAGCCTCGGGTTATGGCTACACCTTC.

The rearrangement links TRBV14 to TRBJ2-2, with D hard to call. The CDR3 length is 11 residues. V was clipped by 6 bases and J by 5 bases, with 4 bases between them. CDR1 SGHDN and CDR2 FVKESK come from the germline V gene. This CDR3 is CASSRTGELFF. The CDR3 DNA reads as TGTGCCAGCAGTCGAACCGGGGAGCTGTTTTTT.

The chain couples TRBV10-3 to TRBJ2-3, with TRBD1 as a possible D gene (5 bases). CDR3 length: 14 residues. The V and J ends lost 3 bases and 1 base respectively, with 8 bases between them. The germline V gene encodes CDR1 ENHRY and CDR2 SYGVKD. The CDR3 DNA reads as TGTGCCATCAGTGACCAGGGCCGCACAGATACGCAGTATTTT. Translated, it gives CAISDQGRTDTQYF.

J is TRBJ1-5 and V is TRBV5-6, with unresolved D. With 5 bases removed from V and 6 bases from J, the gap between germline ends came to 15 bases. CDR3 length equals 14 residues. The germline gives CDR1 SGHDT, CDR2 YYEEEE. For the CDR3, the DNA is TGTGCCAGCAGTCCCAAGGTGGGGTCTCAGCCCCAGCATTTT. Translated: CASSPKVGSQPQHF.

This chain uses TRBV5-4 with TRBJ2-1; D is unresolved. The CDR3 extends over 15 amino acids. Germline loops: CDR1 SGHNT, CDR2 YYREEE (reference sequence). The ends were cut back, 2 bases at V and 6 bases at J, with 15 bases in the middle. CDR3 sequence (DNA): TGTGCCAGCAGCTTACGTGGCCGGGCCTCCAATGAGCAGTTCTTC. Translating gives CASSLRGRASNEQFF. Full variable domain (missing parts from reference TRBV5-4 and TRBJ2-1): ETGVTQSPTHLIKTRGQQVTLRCSSQSGHNTVSWYQQALGQGPQFIFQYYREEENGRGNFPPRFSGLQFPNYSSELNVNALELDDSALYLCASSLRGRASNEQFFGPGTRLTVL.

The CDR3 coding sequence is TGTGCCAGCAGCTTAGTGGGGGGGCGAGGCACTGAAGCTTTCTTT. Protein sequence: CASSLVGGRGTEAFF. The chain combines TRBV11-2 with TRBJ1-1; possible D gene TRBD1, 6 bases. From germline, CDR1 is SGHAT and CDR2 FQNNGV. The length of the CDR3 is 15 residues. Trimming removed 1 base at V and 4 bases at J, with 13 bases between.

The V call is TRBV6-5, the J call TRBJ1-2; D not resolved. CDR1 is MNHEY, CDR2 SVGAGI, per germline. The CDR3 sequence is 13 residues long. V gave up 6 bases and J gave up 5 bases, with 13 bases separating them. The CDR3 DNA follows: TGTGCCAGCAGCAATGGTCTGGATTATGGCTACACCTTC. Translating it yields CASSNGLDYGYTF.

The chain has TRBV9 and TRBJ2-1; TRBD2 agrees at 13 bases. This CDR3 spans 15 amino acids. Trimming took 4 bases from V and 13 from J; bases not matched to a gene: 11. Germline V gene lookup returns CDR1 SGDLS and CDR2 YYNGEE. CDR3 residues: CASSIRGTSGVTQFF. The CDR3 DNA follows: TGTGCCAGCAGCATCCGAGGGACTAGCGGGGTAACACAGTTCTTC.

The chain joins TRBV15 to TRBJ1-2; perhaps TRBD1 as D (5 bases). Germline CDR1 is LNHNV and CDR2 is YYDKDF (reference sequence). Trimming pared 6 bases from V and 5 bases from J, leaving 13 bases between. CDR3 length: 13 residues. In nucleotides, the CDR3 is TGTGCCACCAGTCCTGGGGGATCTTATGGCTACACCTTC. Its translation: CATSPGGSYGYTF.

The chain joins TRBV5-1 to TRBJ2-5, with 7 nucleotides matching TRBD1. Germline CDR1 reads SGHRS; CDR2 reads YFSETQ. V lost 4 bases to trimming and J lost 4 bases; unmatched junction nucleotides: 10. This CDR3 contains 15 residues. Written as DNA, the CDR3 is TGCGCCAGCAGCCAGAATTCAGGGGGACGAGAGACCCAGTACTTC. Translating it yields CASSQNSGGRETQYF.

The chain combines TRBV6-1 with TRBJ2-5; D is perhaps TRBD1 or TRBD2 (5 bases each). The DNA matches TRBJ2-7 better at its end, which makes the J call doubtful. This CDR3 spans 16 amino acids. The germline CDR1 and CDR2 sequences are MNHNS and SASEGT. The CDR3 DNA sequence: TGTGCCAGCAGTGACCGAAACCGGGACGCTAAGTACGAGCAGTACTTC. Translating it yields CASSDRNRDAKYEQYF.

J is TRBJ2-5 and V is TRBV18; tentative D call: TRBD1 (6 bases). Between the trimmed V and J ends, which lost 0 bases and 3 bases, there was a span of 11 bases. Germline assignment: CDR1 KGHSH and CDR2 LQKENI. The CDR3 runs to 15 residues. The CDR3 DNA reads TGTGCCAGCTCACCACCTACTAAGGGGGAAGAGACCCAGTACTTC. This translates into CASSPPTKGEETQYF.

The CDR3 DNA reads as TGTGCCAGCAGCGTCGGGCCCTCAAGCCGGGAAGGCTACACCTTC. Translated, it gives CASSVGPSSREGYTF. V and J are TRBV7-3 and TRBJ1-2; D not resolved. V shed 5 bases and J shed 8 bases, with 21 bases lying between them. Germline CDR1 reads SGHTA; CDR2 reads FQGTGA. The CDR3 contains 15 residues.

The J gene is TRBJ1-5, the V gene TRBV10-3, with 10 bases identical to TRBD1. Unmatched junction bases numbered 11, after V lost 2 bases and J lost 4 bases. Germline V gene data show CDR1 as ENHRY and CDR2 as SYGVKD. The CDR3 is 18 amino acids. CDR3: CAISEARQGAGRNQPQHF. CDR3 nucleotides: TGTGCCATCAGTGAGGCCCGACAGGGGGCAGGACGGAATCAGCCCCAGCATTTT.

The rearrangement joins TRBV2 to TRBJ1-1, with 10 nucleotides matching TRBD1. The J segment lost 1 base and the V segment lost 7 bases, leaving 3 bases of the junction unmatched. Germline loops: CDR1 SNHLY, CDR2 FYNNEI. The CDR3 has 14 amino acids. The CDR3 sequence: CASTRQGANTEAFF. The CDR3 DNA follows: TGTGCCAGCACCCGACAGGGGGCGAACACTGAAGCTTTCTTT. The variable domain in full, with the rest retrieved from reference TRBV2 and TRBJ1-1, is EPEVTQTPSHQVTQMGQEVILRCVPISNHLYFYWYRQILGQKVEFLVSFYNNEISEKSEIFDDQFSVERPDGSNFTLKIRSTKLEDSAMYFCASTRQGANTEAFFGQGTRLTVV.